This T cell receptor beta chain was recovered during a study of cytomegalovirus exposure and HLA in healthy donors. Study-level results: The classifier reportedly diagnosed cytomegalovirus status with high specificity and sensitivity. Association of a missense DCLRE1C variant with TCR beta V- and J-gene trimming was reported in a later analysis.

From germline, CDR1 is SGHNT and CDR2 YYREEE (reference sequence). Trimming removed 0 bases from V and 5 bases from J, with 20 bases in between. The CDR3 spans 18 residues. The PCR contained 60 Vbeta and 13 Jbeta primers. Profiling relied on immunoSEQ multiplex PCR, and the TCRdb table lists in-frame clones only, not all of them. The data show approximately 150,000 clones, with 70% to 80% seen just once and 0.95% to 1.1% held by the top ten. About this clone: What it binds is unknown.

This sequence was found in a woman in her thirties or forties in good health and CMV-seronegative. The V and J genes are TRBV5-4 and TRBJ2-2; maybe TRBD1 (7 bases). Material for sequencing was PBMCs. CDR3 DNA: TGTGCCAGCAGCTTGGCCGGGGGAAACAGGGGCCGGACCGGGGAGCTGTTTTTT. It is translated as CASSLAGGNRGRTGELFF.